What follows describes a single T cell receptor beta chain. Its antigen is not identified. Its ends do not fully match the called genes, so a read error is possible. This specimen comes from a study of breast tumors, draining lymph nodes, adjacent tissues. Each CDR3 protein is one row after TCRdb ran MiXCR on the multiplex PCR reads. Of about 94,000 distinct CDR3 sequences listed, around 28% are singletons. Whole-study results and caveats: Compared with lymph nodes, tumors were less diverse; compared with nontumor tissue, more. Compared with basal-like, luminal-like tumors shared significantly more repertoire with nontumor tissue. Most tumor T cells seemingly derive from lymph node, then expand in tumor.

Samples came from axillary lymph nodes draining the breast cancer. CDR1 is SGDLS, CDR2 YYNGEE, per germline. The CDR3 extends over 14 amino acids. The receptor was derived from a female donor with breast cancer. Some clones in this sample may be carry-over from other donors' samples. J is TRBJ2-5 and V is TRBV9, with 7 nucleotides matching TRBD2. The sequenced material came from axillary lymph node tissue. Written as DNA, the CDR3 is TGTGCCAGCAGCTCCCGACTAGCTGCCGGGACCCCGTCCTTC. It specifies CASSSRLAAGTPSF.